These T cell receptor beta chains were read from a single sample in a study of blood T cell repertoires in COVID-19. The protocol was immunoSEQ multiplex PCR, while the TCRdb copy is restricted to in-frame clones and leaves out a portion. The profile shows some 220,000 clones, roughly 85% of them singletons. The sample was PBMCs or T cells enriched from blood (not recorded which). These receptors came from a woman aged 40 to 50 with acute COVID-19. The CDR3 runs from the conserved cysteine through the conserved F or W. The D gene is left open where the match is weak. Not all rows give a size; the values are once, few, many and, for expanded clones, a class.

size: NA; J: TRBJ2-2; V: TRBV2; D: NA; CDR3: CASRVVRVNTGELFF; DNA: TGTGCCAGCAGGGTAGTACGGGTGAACACCGGGGAGCTGTTTTTT
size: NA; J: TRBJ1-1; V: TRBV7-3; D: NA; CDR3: CASSLRANTEAFF; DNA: TGTGCCAGCAGCTTGAGGGCGAACACTGAAGCTTTCTTT
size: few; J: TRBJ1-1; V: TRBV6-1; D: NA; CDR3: CASSPPAEGTEAFF; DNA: TGTGCCAGCAGTCCCCCCGCGGAGGGGACTGAAGCTTTCTTT
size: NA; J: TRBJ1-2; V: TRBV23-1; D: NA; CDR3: CASSLPGPQGPRVNGYTF; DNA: TGCGCCAGCAGTCTCCCAGGCCCACAGGGACCCAGGGTGAATGGCTACACCTTC
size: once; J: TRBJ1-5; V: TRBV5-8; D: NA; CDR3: CASSSGGRQPQHF; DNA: TGTGCCAGCAGCTCGGGGGGGCGTCAGCCCCAGCATTTT
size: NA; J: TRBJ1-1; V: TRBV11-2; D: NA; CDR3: CASSLASDTNTEAFF; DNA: TGTGCCAGCAGCTTGGCCTCGGACACGAACACTGAAGCTTTCTTT
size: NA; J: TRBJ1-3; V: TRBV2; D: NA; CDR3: CASSEALRGGSGNTIYF; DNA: TGTGCCAGCAGTGAAGCGCTTCGCGGGGGCTCTGGAAACACCATATATTTT
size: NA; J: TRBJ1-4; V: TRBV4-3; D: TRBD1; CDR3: CASSEGVGQGALNEKLFF; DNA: TGCGCCAGCAGCGAGGGGGTCGGACAGGGGGCGCTGAATGAAAAACTGTTTTTT
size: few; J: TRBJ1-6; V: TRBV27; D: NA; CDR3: CASSFHGQSQTSPLHF; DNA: TGTGCCAGCAGTTTCCATGGACAGTCCCAAACTTCACCCCTCCACTTT
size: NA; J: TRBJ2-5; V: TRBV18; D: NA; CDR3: CASSRQGETQYF; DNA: TGTGCCAGCTCACGACAAGGCGAGACCCAGTACTTC
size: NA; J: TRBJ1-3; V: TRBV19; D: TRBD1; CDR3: CASSHRGTGNTIYF; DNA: TGTGCCAGTAGTCACAGGGGAACTGGAAACACCATATATTTT
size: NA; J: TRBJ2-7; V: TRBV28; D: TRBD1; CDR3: CASSTTGEASYEQYF; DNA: TGTGCCAGCAGTACTACAGGGGAAGCCTCCTACGAGCAGTACTTC
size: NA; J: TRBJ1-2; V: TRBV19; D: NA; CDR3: CASSPGSYGYTF; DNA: TGTGCCAGTTCCCCTGGGAGCTATGGCTACACCTTC
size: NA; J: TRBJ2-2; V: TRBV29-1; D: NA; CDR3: CSVEDQDTGELFF; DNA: TGCAGCGTTGAAGATCAGGACACCGGGGAGCTGTTTTTT
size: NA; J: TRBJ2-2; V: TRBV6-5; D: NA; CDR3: CASRTTGTGELFF; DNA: TGTGCCAGCAGAACGACGGGCACCGGGGAGCTGTTTTTT
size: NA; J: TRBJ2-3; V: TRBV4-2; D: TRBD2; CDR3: CASSQDSGGAPDTQYF; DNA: TGTGCCAGCAGCCAAGATAGCGGGGGGGCCCCAGATACGCAGTATTTT
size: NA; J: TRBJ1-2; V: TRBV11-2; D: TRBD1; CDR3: CASSPNGGQGFGYTF; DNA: TGTGCCAGCAGCCCCAATGGAGGACAGGGATTTGGCTACACCTTC
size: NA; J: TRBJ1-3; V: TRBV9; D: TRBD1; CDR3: CASSVAPTGGFGNTIYF; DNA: TGTGCCAGCAGCGTAGCACCGACAGGGGGTTTTGGAAACACCATATATTTT
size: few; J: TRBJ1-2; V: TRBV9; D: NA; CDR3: CASSVAEVHGYTF; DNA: TGTGCCAGCAGCGTAGCAGAGGTACATGGCTACACCTTC
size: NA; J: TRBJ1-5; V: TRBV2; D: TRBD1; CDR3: CASSFRRPGQGLKQPQHF; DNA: TGTGCCAGCAGTTTCAGGAGACCGGGACAGGGGCTAAAACAGCCCCAGCATTTT
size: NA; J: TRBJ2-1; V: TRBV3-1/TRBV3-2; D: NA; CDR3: CASSQGGQKLYNEQFF; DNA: TGTGCCAGCAGCCAAGGCGGACAAAAGCTGTACAATGAGCAGTTCTTC
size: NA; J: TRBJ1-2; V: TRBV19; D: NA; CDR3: CASSIQNYGYTF; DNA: TGTGCCAGTAGTATACAGAACTATGGCTACACCTTC
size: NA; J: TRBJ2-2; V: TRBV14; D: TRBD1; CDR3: CASSRKTLWTGNTGELFF; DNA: TGTGCCAGCAGCCGCAAAACCCTTTGGACAGGGAACACCGGGGAGCTGTTTTTT
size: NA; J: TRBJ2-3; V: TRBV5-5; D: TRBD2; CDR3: CASTPGLALLRGTQYF; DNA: TGTGCCAGCACCCCCGGACTAGCCCTTCTCAGGGGTACGCAGTATTTT
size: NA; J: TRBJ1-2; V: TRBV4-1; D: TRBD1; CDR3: CASSQDLTGGVYGYTF; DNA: TGCGCCAGCAGCCAAGATCTCACAGGGGGCGTCTATGGCTACACCTTC
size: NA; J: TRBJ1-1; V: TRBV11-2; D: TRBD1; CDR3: CASSLTGEAEAFF; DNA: TGTGCCAGCAGCTTGACAGGGGAAGCTGAAGCTTTCTTT
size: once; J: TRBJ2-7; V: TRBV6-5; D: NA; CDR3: CASSLQGQGYEQYF; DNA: TGTGCCAGCAGTCTTCAGGGTCAGGGCTACGAGCAGTACTTC
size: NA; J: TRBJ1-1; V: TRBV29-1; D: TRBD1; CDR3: CSVEKGQGGKAFF; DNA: TGCAGCGTTGAAAAAGGACAGGGAGGAAAAGCTTTCTTT
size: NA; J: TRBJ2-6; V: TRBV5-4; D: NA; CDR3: CASSSYAGANVLTF; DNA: TGTGCCAGCAGCTCCTATGCCGGGGCCAACGTCCTGACTTTC
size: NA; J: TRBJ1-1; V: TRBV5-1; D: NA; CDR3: CASSFLSGTEAFF; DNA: TGCGCCAGCAGCTTCTTATCGGGGACTGAAGCTTTCTTT
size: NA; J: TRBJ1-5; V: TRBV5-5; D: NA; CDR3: CASSLEGNSNQPQHF; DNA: TGTGCCAGCAGCTTAGAGGGTAATAGCAATCAGCCCCAGCATTTT
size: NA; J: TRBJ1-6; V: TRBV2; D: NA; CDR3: CASSEYVSSPLHF; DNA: TGTGCCAGCAGTGAGTACGTTAGTTCACCCCTCCACTTT
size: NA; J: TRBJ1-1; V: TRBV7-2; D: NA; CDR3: CASSLDRVNTEAFF; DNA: TGTGCCAGCAGCTTAGACAGGGTAAACACTGAAGCTTTCTTT
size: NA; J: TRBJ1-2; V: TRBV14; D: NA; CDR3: CASSAQVDYGYTF; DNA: TGTGCCAGCAGCGCACAGGTAGACTATGGCTACACCTTC
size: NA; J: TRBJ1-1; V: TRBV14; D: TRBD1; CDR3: CASSQTDRARTEAFF; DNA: TGTGCCAGCAGCCAAACGGACAGGGCGAGGACTGAAGCTTTCTTT
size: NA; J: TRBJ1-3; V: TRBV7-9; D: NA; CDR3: CASSLSQGNTIYF; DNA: TGTGCCAGCAGCTTAAGTCAGGGAAACACCATATATTTT
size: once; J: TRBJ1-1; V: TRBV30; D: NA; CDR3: CAWKTWWNTEAFF; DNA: TGTGCCTGGAAAACTTGGTGGAACACTGAAGCTTTCTTT
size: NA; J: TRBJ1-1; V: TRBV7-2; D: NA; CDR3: CASSLRGLGNTEAFF; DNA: TGTGCCAGCAGCTTAAGAGGTCTGGGGAACACTGAAGCTTTCTTT
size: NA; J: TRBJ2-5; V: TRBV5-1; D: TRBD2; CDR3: CASSRARLAGGQETQYF; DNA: TGCGCCAGCAGCCGGGCAAGACTAGCGGGGGGGCAAGAGACCCAGTACTTC
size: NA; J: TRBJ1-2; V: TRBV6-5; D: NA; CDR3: CASSYDTWSNYGYTF; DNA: TGTGCCAGCAGTTACGACACTTGGTCTAACTATGGCTACACCTTC
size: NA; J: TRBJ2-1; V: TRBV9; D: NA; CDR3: CASSVRSEGGRNEQFF; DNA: TGTGCCAGCAGCGTAAGGTCGGAGGGGGGGCGAAATGAGCAGTTCTTC
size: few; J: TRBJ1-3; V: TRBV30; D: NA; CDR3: CAWSVHRQSSGNTIYF; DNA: TGTGCCTGGAGTGTACACAGGCAGAGCTCTGGAAACACCATATATTTT
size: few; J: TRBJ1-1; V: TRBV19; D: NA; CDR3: CASSILPGLEAFF; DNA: TGTGCCAGTAGTATATTACCTGGACTTGAAGCTTTCTTT
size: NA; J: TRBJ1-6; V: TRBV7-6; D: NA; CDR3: CASSPLDRWESSPLHF; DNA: TGTGCCAGCAGCCCTTTGGACAGATGGGAGAGTTCACCCCTCCACTTT
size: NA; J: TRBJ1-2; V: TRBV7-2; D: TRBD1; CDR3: CASSFQGARGYTF; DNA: TGTGCCAGCAGCTTTCAGGGGGCGCGTGGCTACACCTTC
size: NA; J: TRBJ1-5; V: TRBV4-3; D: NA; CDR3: CASSQDRSGANQPQHF; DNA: TGCGCCAGCAGCCAAGATCGTAGCGGGGCAAATCAGCCCCAGCATTTT
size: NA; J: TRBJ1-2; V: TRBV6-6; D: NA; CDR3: CASSYPAGGANYGYTF; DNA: TGTGCCAGCAGTTACCCCGCCGGGGGGGCGAACTATGGCTACACCTTC
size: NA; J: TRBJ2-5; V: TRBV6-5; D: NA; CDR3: CASSYGPGGSQETQYF; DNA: TGTGCCAGCAGTTACGGGCCAGGAGGGTCCCAAGAGACCCAGTACTTC